The 10 T cell receptor beta chains below were found in one sample sequenced in a study of Graves' ophthalmopathy and Graves' hyperthyroidism. The authors amplified TCR beta CDR3 regions, and they did so from RNA transcripts for repertoire sequencing. First-round RT-PCR employed HTBI primers, with a second-round multiplex PCR after it. MiXCR, applied by TCRdb to the multiplex PCR reads, yields one record per CDR3 protein. Here the sample spans some 520,000 distinct CDR3 sequences, 14% being singletons. The sample taken for sequencing was blood. Every receptor here comes from a woman between 25 and 40 years old with Graves' ophthalmopathy.

This clonotype was counted at least ten times. The CDR3 spells CSVADNSNQPQHF. For the CDR3, the DNA is TGCAGCGTAGCGGATAATAGCAATCAGCCCCAGCATTTT. The genes are TRBV29-1 and TRBJ1-5, with D unclear. Trimming cost V 6 bases and J 0 bases, with 9 bases left between them. CDR1 and CDR2 from the germline V gene are SQVTM and ANQGSEA. This CDR3 has 13 amino acids.

This clonotype showed up many times. This sequence joins TRBV7-9 and TRBJ2-7; D might be TRBD1 (5 bases). Trimming stripped 5 bases from V and 4 bases from J, with 15 bases between. Germline-derived CDR1 and CDR2 are SEHNR and FQNEAQ (reference sequence). The CDR3 is made up of 14 amino acids. The CDR3 sequence is CASSASGNLYEQYF. The CDR3 DNA is TGTGCCAGCAGCGCCTCAGGGAATTTGTACGAGCAGTACTTC.

This clonotype showed up many times. The V gene is TRBV12-3 or TRBV12-4, the J gene TRBJ2-5; 7 bases align to TRBD1. V lost 7 bases, J lost 5 bases, and 7 bases stayed unmatched. The CDR3 contains 13 residues. The CDR3 nucleotides are TGTGCCAGCACTCGAGGGGGCCCGGAGACCCAGTACTTC. Amino acids: CASTRGGPETQYF.

A word on this clonotype: A read error may be the cause here, since a much bigger clone is one base away. A read error is likely, as this CDR3 ends without the conserved phenylalanine or tryptophan. This sequence joins TRBV30 and TRBJ2-2; D gene ambiguous. This CDR3 has 16 residues. The V end was cut by 0 bases, the J end by 0 bases, with 11 bases between. Germline CDR1 GTSNPN, CDR2 SVGIG (reference sequence). The CDR3 DNA follows: TGTGCCTGGAGTGTACTTTCAGGTTCGAACACCGGGGAGCTGTTTTAT. It codes for CAWSVLSGSNTGELFY.

V and J are TRBV19 and TRBJ2-2; 7 nucleotides align to TRBD2. The germline gives CDR1 LNHDA, CDR2 SQIVND (reference sequence). Trimming cost V 6 bases and J 4 bases; bases outside gene matches: 14. The CDR3 sequence is 17 residues long. The CDR3 sequence: CASRPPLGGLSTGELFF. CDR3 coding DNA: TGTGCCAGTAGACCTCCCTTGGGGGGGTTGAGCACCGGGGAGCTGTTTTTT.

Ten or more counts support this clonotype. This chain uses TRBV27 with TRBJ2-2; the D gene could be TRBD1 or TRBD2 (5 bases each). Germline V gene sequence: CDR1 MNHEY, CDR2 SMNVEV (reference sequence). Trimming cost V 6 bases and J 6 bases, with 26 bases left between them. The CDR3 has 18 residues. The CDR3 is CASRGAAGERGLPGELFF. CDR3 DNA: TGTGCCAGCAGAGGGGCCGCCGGGGAACGGGGCCTTCCCGGGGAGCTGTTTTTT.

This clonotype has at least ten counts. The rearrangement links TRBV12-3 or TRBV12-4 to TRBJ2-7; 8 positions agree with TRBD2. The V segment lost 5 bases and the J segment 5 bases; nucleotides outside the gene matches: 5. CDR3 size: 13 residues. In DNA form, the CDR3 reads TGTGCCAGCAGTCCCCGACTAGCGAACGAGCAGTACTTC. This gives the protein CASSPRLANEQYF.

This clonotype was seen repeatedly, ten times or more. J is TRBJ2-2 and V is TRBV6-2 or TRBV6-3; the D is unclear. Germline CDR1 and CDR2: MNHEY and SVGEGT. This CDR3 has 14 residues. The V end was cut by 6 bases, the J end by 5 bases, with 13 bases between. The CDR3, as DNA: TGTGCCAGCAGCATTGGAGTCGGGACCGGGGAGCTGTTTTTT. It specifies CASSIGVGTGELFF.

There are a few counts of this clonotype. CDR3 sequence reads: CASSRQGAVGTGELFF. DNA for the CDR3: TGTGCCAGCTCACGACAGGGGGCTGTCGGCACCGGGGAGCTGTTTTTT. The genes are TRBV18 and TRBJ2-2, with 10 bases identical to TRBD1. The germline CDR1 and CDR2 sequences are KGHSH and LQKENI. The CDR3 has 16 residues. The junction had 6 bases not matched to a gene; V was cut back by 4 bases and J by 4 bases.

The sample holds many counts of this clonotype. V and J are TRBV30 and TRBJ2-2; D gene uncertain. V lost 3 bases and J 0 bases, leaving 8 bases between the germline ends. Germline lookup yields CDR1 GTSNPN and CDR2 SVGIG (reference sequence). This CDR3 has 14 residues. In DNA, the CDR3 is TGTGCCTGGAGACAATTCGCGAACACCGGGGAGCTGTTTTTT. It codes for CAWRQFANTGELFF. The entire variable domain, with the rest obtained from reference TRBV30 and TRBJ2-2, is as follows: SQTIHQWPATLVQPVGSPLSLECTVEGTSNPNLYWYRQAAGRGLQLLFYSVGIGQISSEVPQNLSASRPQDRQFILSSKKLLLSDSGFYLCAWRQFANTGELFFGEGSRLTVL.